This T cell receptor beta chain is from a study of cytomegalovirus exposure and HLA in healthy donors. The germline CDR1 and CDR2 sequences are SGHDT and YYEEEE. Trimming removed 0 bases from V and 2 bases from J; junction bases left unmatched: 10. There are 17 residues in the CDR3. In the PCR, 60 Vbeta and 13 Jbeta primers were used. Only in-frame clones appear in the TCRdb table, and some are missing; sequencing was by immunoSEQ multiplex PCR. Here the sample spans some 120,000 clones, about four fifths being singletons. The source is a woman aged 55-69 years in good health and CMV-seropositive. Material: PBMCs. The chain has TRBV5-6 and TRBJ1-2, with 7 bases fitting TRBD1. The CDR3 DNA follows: TGTGCCAGCAGCTTGGTTAAAGGGGGCCACAAAAACTATGGCTACACCTTC. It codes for CASSLVKGGHKNYGYTF. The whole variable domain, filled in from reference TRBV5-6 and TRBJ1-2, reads DAGVTQSPTHLIKTRGQQVTLRCSPKSGHDTVSWYQQALGQGPQFIFQYYEEEERQRGNFPDRFSGHQFPNYSSELNVNALLLGDSALYLCASSLVKGGHKNYGYTFGSGTRLTVV.